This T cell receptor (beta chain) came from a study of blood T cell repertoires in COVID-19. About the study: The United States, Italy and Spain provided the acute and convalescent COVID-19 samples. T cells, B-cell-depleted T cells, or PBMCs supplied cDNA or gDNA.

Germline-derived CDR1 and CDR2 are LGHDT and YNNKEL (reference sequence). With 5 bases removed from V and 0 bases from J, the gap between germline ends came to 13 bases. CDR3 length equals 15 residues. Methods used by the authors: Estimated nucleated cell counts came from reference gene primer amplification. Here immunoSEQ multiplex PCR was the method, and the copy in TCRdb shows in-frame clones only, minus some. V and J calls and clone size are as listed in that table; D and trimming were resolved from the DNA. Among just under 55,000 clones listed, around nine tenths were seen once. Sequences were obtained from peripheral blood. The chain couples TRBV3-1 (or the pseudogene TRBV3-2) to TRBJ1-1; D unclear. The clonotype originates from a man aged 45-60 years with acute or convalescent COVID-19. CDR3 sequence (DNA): TGTGCCAGCAGCTACCGCGGAGGGATGAACACTGAAGCTTTCTTT. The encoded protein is CASSYRGGMNTEAFF.